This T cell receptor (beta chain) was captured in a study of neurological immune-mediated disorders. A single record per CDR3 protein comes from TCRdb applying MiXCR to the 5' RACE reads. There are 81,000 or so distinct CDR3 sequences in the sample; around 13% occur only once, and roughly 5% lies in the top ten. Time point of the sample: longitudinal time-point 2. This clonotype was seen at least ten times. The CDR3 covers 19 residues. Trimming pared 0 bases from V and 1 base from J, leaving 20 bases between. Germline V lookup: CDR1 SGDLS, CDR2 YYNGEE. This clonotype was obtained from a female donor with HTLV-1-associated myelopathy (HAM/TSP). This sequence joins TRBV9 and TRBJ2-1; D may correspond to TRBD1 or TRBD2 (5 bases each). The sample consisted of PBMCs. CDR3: CASSVGSGKGWGSYNEQFF. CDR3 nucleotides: TGTGCCAGCAGCGTAGGGTCAGGGAAGGGGTGGGGGTCCTACAATGAGCAGTTCTTC.